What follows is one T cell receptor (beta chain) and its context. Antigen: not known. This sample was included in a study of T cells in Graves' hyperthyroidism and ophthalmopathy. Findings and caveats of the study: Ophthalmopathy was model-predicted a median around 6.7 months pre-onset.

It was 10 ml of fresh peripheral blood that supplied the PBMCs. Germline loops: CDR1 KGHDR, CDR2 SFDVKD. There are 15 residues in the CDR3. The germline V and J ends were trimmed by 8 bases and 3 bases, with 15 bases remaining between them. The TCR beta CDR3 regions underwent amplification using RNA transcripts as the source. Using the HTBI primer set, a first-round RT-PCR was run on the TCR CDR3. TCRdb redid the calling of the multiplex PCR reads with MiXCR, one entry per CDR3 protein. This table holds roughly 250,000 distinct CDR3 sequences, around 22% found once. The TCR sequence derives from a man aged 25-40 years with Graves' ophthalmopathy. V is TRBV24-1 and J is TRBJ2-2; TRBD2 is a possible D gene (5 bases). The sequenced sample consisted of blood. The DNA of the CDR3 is TGTGCCACCACGGTACCAAGGCGGGACACCGGGGAGCTGTTTTTT. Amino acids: CATTVPRRDTGELFF.